A single sample is the source of the 26 T cell receptor beta chains below, sequenced in a study of T cells in Graves' hyperthyroidism and ophthalmopathy. The investigators amplified TCR beta CDR3 regions from RNA transcripts. Carried out on the TCR CDR3, a first-round RT-PCR used the HTBI primer set. TCRdb passed the multiplex PCR reads through MiXCR, listing each CDR3 protein once. The table lists 610,000 or so distinct CDR3 sequences, about 45% of them singletons. The sample comprised peripheral blood or thyroid tissue (not recorded which). These receptors were taken from a woman between 18 and 29 years old with Graves' hyperthyroidism.

This clonotype was detected ten times or more. The rearrangement uses TRBV4-3 and TRBJ1-1; no reliable D call. The CDR3 consists of 15 residues. V was trimmed by 2 bases and J by 1 base, leaving 11 bases between them. In germline, CDR1 is LGHNA, CDR2 YSLEER. The CDR3 DNA reads as TGCGCCAGCAGCCAATGGGTTGCGGAGAACACTGAAGCTTTCTTT. Translation gives CASSQWVAENTEAFF.

The table lists this clonotype with a few counts. The chain has TRBV27 and TRBJ1-2, with TRBD1 identical over 9 bases. The germline V gene encodes CDR1 MNHEY and CDR2 SMNVEV (reference sequence). This CDR3 spans 13 amino acids. V lost 6 bases and J lost 7; bases outside the gene matches: 6. The CDR3 DNA sequence: TGTGCCAGCAGCGAGGGACAGGGATTTGGCTACACCTTC. As protein: CASSEGQGFGYTF.

This clonotype has a handful of counts. The chain couples TRBV10-2 to TRBJ2-7, with 9 positions matching TRBD1. The J call may be faulty, since TRBJ2-1 better matches the DNA end. The CDR3 loop spans 14 amino acids. Germline V CDR1 and CDR2: WSHSY, SAAADI. In nucleotides, the CDR3 is TGCGCCAACTCCCGGGACAGGGAGGCCAATGAGCAGTTCTTC. This translates into CANSRDREANEQFF.

This chain joins TRBV5-1 and TRBJ2-5; possibly TRBD1 or TRBD2 for D (5 bases each). The CDR3 contains 16 residues. Trimming took off 1 base at V and 3 bases at J, with 16 bases between the two ends. Germline V gene lookup returns CDR1 SGHRS and CDR2 YFSETQ. The CDR3 here is CASSLLPPGGEETQYF. The CDR3 nucleotides read TGCGCCAGCAGCTTGTTACCCCCTGGGGGAGAAGAGACCCAGTACTTC.

The V gene is TRBV19, the J gene TRBJ2-7, with a tentative D call TRBD1 (5 bases). Germline CDR1 LNHDA, CDR2 SQIVND (reference sequence). The ends were cut back, 3 bases at V and 6 bases at J, with 6 bases in the middle. The CDR3 sequence is 11 residues long. CDR3 nucleotide sequence: TGTGCCAGTAGTATGGGGCGCGAGCAGTACTTC. Its protein is CASSMGREQYF.

The chain combines TRBV29-1 with TRBJ1-4; perhaps TRBD1 as D (6 bases). V was clipped by 3 bases and J by 7 bases, with 18 bases between them. Germline V lookup: CDR1 SQVTM, CDR2 ANQGSEA. CDR3 length: 15 amino acids. The DNA of the CDR3 is TGCAGCGTTGACGGGGCGGGGGCCGGGGGTGAAAAACTGTTTTTT. Protein sequence: CSVDGAGAGGEKLFF.

The V gene is TRBV2, the J gene TRBJ2-5, with TRBD2 as a possible D gene (5 bases). Germline CDR1 SNHLY, CDR2 FYNNEI. V was cut by 4 bases and J by 1 base, with 16 bases left in between. The CDR3 consists of 16 residues. CDR3 DNA: TGTGCCAGCAGTGGAGCCCCGGCGGGCACCCAAGAGACCCAGTACTTC. It is translated as CASSGAPAGTQETQYF.

The chain couples TRBV7-6 to TRBJ2-3; TRBD1 aligns across 8 bases. The length of the CDR3 is 16 residues. V lost 4 bases, J lost 4 bases, and 10 bases stayed unmatched. In germline, CDR1 is SGHVS, CDR2 FNYEAQ. The CDR3 is CASSSLQGAGADTQYF. The CDR3 region has the DNA TGTGCCAGCAGCTCTCTGCAGGGGGCTGGGGCAGATACGCAGTATTTT.

The chain recombines TRBV18 with TRBJ2-5, with 8 nucleotides matching TRBD1. V was clipped by 0 bases and J by 5 bases; unmatched bases: 8. CDR3 length: 16 residues. CDR1 is KGHSH, CDR2 LQKENI, per germline. CDR3 sequence: CASSPPSGRTGETQYF. CDR3 nucleotides: TGTGCCAGCTCACCACCGTCTGGTAGGACAGGGGAGACCCAGTACTTC.

The table lists this clonotype with many counts. V gene TRBV7-9 combines with J gene TRBJ2-7; 10 nucleotides align to TRBD2. With 6 bases clipped from V and 0 bases from J, the junction kept 20 bases outside the gene matches. Germline V lookup: CDR1 SEHNR, CDR2 FQNEAQ (reference sequence). This CDR3 comprises 20 residues. The DNA for the CDR3 is TGTGCCAGCAGTAGTGGACCTGGGACTAGCGCGATGACGCTCTCCTACGAGCAGTACTTC. Translation: CASSSGPGTSAMTLSYEQYF.

On this clonotype: A read error may explain this, as a much larger clone is one base away. The CDR3 loop is CASSIQGAGGALF. CDR3 bases: TGTGCCAGCAGCATACAGGGGGCAGGGGGAGCTCTCTTT. V usage is TRBV6-6 and J usage is TRBJ1-1, with 9 nucleotides matching TRBD1. The germline gives CDR1 MNHNY, CDR2 SVGAGI (reference sequence). The CDR3 is 13 residues long.

This clonotype was counted many times. This rearrangement joins TRBV11-2 to TRBJ1-6, with D tentatively TRBD1 (5 bases). This CDR3 has 15 amino acids. Looked up from germline, CDR1 is SGHAT and CDR2 is FQNNGV. Trimming cost V 5 bases and J 10 bases, with 18 bases left between them. Here the CDR3 reads CASSIRLGGGSPLHF. The CDR3 DNA sequence: TGTGCCAGCAGCATCCGCCTGGGTGGGGGGTCACCCCTCCACTTT. Filled out from reference TRBV11-2 and TRBJ1-6, the complete variable domain reads EAGVAQSPRYKIIEKRQSVAFWCNPISGHATLYWYQQILGQGPKLLIQFQNNGVVDDSQLPKDRFSAERLKGVDSTLKIQPAKLEDSAVYLCASSIRLGGGSPLHFGNGTRLTVT.

The table lists this clonotype with many counts. The chain combines TRBV7-6 with TRBJ2-7; possible D gene TRBD1, 5 bases. Germline V gene data show CDR1 as SGHVS and CDR2 as FNYEAQ. The CDR3 runs to 14 residues. V was cut by 5 bases and J by 3 bases, with 14 bases left in between. The CDR3 DNA is TGTGCCAGCAGCCCACATGGCCAGGGCTACGAGCAGTACTTC. This gives the protein CASSPHGQGYEQYF.

This clonotype was observed at least ten times. The J gene is TRBJ1-2, the V gene TRBV29-1, with no clear D. Trimming took off 6 bases at V and 0 bases at J, with 14 bases between the two ends. This CDR3 is 14 amino acids long. The germline V gene has CDR1 SQVTM and CDR2 ANQGSEA. CDR3 sequence (DNA): TGCAGCGTCCTTGATATCGAAGCTAACTATGGCTACACCTTC. Amino acids: CSVLDIEANYGYTF.

About this clonotype: A much larger clone lies one base from this, so it may be a read error. The rearrangement joins TRBV11-2 to TRBJ1-5; possibly TRBD1 for D (5 bases). Germline V gene data show CDR1 as SGHAT and CDR2 as FQNNGV. V lost 5 bases and J 0 bases, leaving 17 bases between the germline ends. The CDR3 covers 17 residues. In DNA, the CDR3 is TGTGCCAGCAGCCGGGATGGGACGCAAGATAGCAATCAGCCCCAGCATTTT. The encoded protein is CASSRDGTQDSNQPQHF.

This clonotype appeared many times. J is TRBJ2-5 and V is TRBV5-4; 8 nucleotides line up with TRBD2. This CDR3 comprises 16 residues. The V segment lost 0 bases and the J segment 2 bases; nucleotides outside the gene matches: 6. Germline V CDR1 and CDR2: SGHNT, YYREEE (reference sequence). Here the CDR3 DNA reads TGTGCCAGCAGCTTGGACCTGGGCGGGAGGCAAGAGACCCAGTACTTC. Protein sequence: CASSLDLGGRQETQYF.

This clonotype was counted many times. This sequence joins TRBV6-5 and TRBJ1-4; 7 bases match TRBD1. The CDR3 length is 15 residues. Germline CDR1 is MNHEY and CDR2 is SVGAGI. V was clipped by 4 bases and J by 4 bases; unmatched bases: 6. The CDR3 sequence is CASSFRTGRNEKLFF. The CDR3 nucleotides read TGTGCCAGCAGTTTTCGGACAGGACGTAATGAAAAACTGTTTTTT.

The genes are TRBV10-3 and TRBJ2-7; D perhaps matches TRBD2 (5 bases). V was shortened by 9 bases and J by 3 bases, with 15 bases between the two germline ends. The CDR3 runs 13 residues. Germline assignment: CDR1 ENHRY and CDR2 SYGVKD. The CDR3 nucleotides are TGTGCCATAACACCGGGAAAAGACTACGAGCAGTACTTC. The encoded protein is CAITPGKDYEQYF.

This clonotype occurred once. Just one base apart from a much larger clone, this may be a read error. The CDR3 protein is CAISRANKDQHGYTF. DNA for the CDR3: TGTGCCATCAGTAGGGCAAACAAGGACCAACATGGCTACACCTTC. The chain employs TRBV10-3 and TRBJ1-2; D is uncertain. V lost 5 bases to trimming and J lost 6 bases, with 19 bases between them. The CDR3 spans 15 residues. Germline V CDR1 and CDR2: ENHRY, SYGVKD.

The V and J genes are TRBV29-1 and TRBJ2-2; perhaps TRBD2 as D (6 bases). The length of the CDR3 is 13 residues. Germline V gene lookup returns CDR1 SQVTM and CDR2 ANQGSEA. Trimming pared 8 bases from V and 6 bases from J, leaving 16 bases between. The chain's CDR3 is CSFGGRRAGELFF. The CDR3 nucleotides read TGCAGCTTCGGAGGGCGAAGGGCCGGGGAGCTGTTTTTT.

This clonotype was seen ten or more times. This chain connects TRBV4-1 to TRBJ2-7; no reliable D call. The CDR3 totals 17 residues. Germline assignment: CDR1 MGHRA and CDR2 YSYEKL. Trimming removed 4 bases from V and 0 bases from J, with 19 bases in between. The CDR3 sequence is CASSRIYATESSYEQYF. Written as DNA, the CDR3 is TGCGCCAGCAGCCGGATTTATGCTACAGAGAGCTCCTACGAGCAGTACTTC.

This clonotype came up many times. One junction end does not reproduce the germline sequence, and a read error may be involved. This chain joins TRBV5-1 and TRBJ2-7; TRBD2 is a possible D gene (5 bases). The length of the CDR3 is 13 residues. From germline, CDR1 is SGHRS and CDR2 YFSETQ. CDR3 region: CASSLAGSYEQYF. The CDR3 DNA follows: TGTGCCAGCAGCTTAGCTGGGAGCTACGAGCAGTACTTC.

The chain links TRBV15 to TRBJ2-7; maybe TRBD1 (5 bases). The CDR3 loop spans 15 amino acids. The V end was cut by 3 bases, the J end by 0 bases, with 12 bases between. Germline loops: CDR1 LNHNV, CDR2 YYDKDF (reference sequence). The CDR3 protein is CATSSVQGLSYEQYF. The CDR3 DNA follows: TGTGCCACCAGCAGCGTCCAGGGTCTCTCCTACGAGCAGTACTTC.

Note on this clonotype: This sequence may be a read error, since a much larger clone differs from it by one base. The rearrangement uses TRBV28 and TRBJ1-6, with D possibly being TRBD1 (6 bases). This CDR3 contains 17 residues. Germline CDR1 and CDR2: MDHEN and SYDVKM. This CDR3 reads CASSQRAGGASNSPFHF. In DNA form, the CDR3 reads TGTGCCAGCAGTCAAAGGGCGGGGGGCGCATCTAATTCACCCTTCCACTTT.

This sequence joins TRBV29-1 and TRBJ1-5; perhaps TRBD1 as D (6 bases). With 0 bases removed from V and 14 bases from J, the gap between germline ends came to 20 bases. The CDR3 runs to 14 residues. Germline CDR1 reads SQVTM; CDR2 reads ANQGSEA. CDR3 nucleotide sequence: TGCAGCGTTGAAGATAAAGAACAGGGCACCTACGAGCATTTT. As protein: CSVEDKEQGTYEHF.

This clonotype was found many times. This chain links TRBV14 with TRBJ2-2; the D gene is possibly TRBD1 (6 bases). This CDR3 spans 17 amino acids. The germline V gene encodes CDR1 SGHDN and CDR2 FVKESK. Trimming stripped 1 base from V and 0 bases from J, with 12 bases between. CDR3 loop: CASSQAGQTPNTGELFF. The CDR3 bases are TGTGCCAGCAGCCAAGCTGGACAGACCCCGAACACCGGGGAGCTGTTTTTT.